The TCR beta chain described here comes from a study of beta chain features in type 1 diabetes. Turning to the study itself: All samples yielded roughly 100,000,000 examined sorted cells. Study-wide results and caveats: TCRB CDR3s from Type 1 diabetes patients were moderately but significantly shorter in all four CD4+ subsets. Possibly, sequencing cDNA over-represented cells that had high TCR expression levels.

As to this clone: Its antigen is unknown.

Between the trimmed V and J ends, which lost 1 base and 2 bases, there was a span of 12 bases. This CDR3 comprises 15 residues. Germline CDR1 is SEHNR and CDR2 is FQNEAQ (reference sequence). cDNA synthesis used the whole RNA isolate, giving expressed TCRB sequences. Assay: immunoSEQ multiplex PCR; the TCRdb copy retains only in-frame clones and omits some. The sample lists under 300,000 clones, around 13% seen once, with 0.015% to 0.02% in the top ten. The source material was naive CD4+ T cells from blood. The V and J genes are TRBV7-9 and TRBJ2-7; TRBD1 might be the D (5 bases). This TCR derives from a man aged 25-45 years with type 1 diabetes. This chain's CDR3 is CASSLGAGLPYEQYF. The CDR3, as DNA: TGTGCCAGCAGCTTAGGGGCAGGGTTACCCTACGAGCAGTACTTC.